The entry below gives a single TCR beta chain sequence along with its context. The data derive from a study of brain T cells in children with intractable seizures. CDR1 is SGHKS, CDR2 YYEKEE, per germline (reference sequence). With 2 bases removed from V and 5 bases from J, the gap between germline ends came to 17 bases. The CDR3 sequence is 15 residues long. Only in-frame clones appear in the TCRdb table, and some are missing; sequencing was by immunoSEQ multiplex PCR. In the table there are some 76,000 clones, 93% of which are singletons. The sequencing used peripheral blood, collected at surgery. This clonotype was sampled from a boy younger than two with tuberous sclerosis and intractable seizures. This chain connects TRBV5-5 to TRBJ2-7; D may be TRBD2 (5 bases). CDR3 in DNA: TGTGCCAGCAGCTTCAACCCACGAGCGGACCACGAGCAGTACTTC. Translation gives CASSFNPRADHEQYF.